This T cell receptor beta chain was identified during a study of blood T cells in healthy people across ages. Primers used in a second PCR of roughly 7 to 11 cycles were a sample-barcoded 5' primer and a J-beta primer mix. Using its own MiXCR run on the 5' RACE reads, TCRdb lists one record per CDR3 protein. The data show about 1,400,000 distinct CDR3 sequences, 45% to 70% seen once. The germline V gene encodes CDR1 MGHRA and CDR2 YSYEKL. This CDR3 has 15 amino acids. Trimming removed 0 bases from V and 4 bases from J, with 12 bases in between. Findings and limits, study-wide: More naive CD4+ cells and higher diversity were found in long-lived than in aged donors.

For this clonotype: Its antigen remains unidentified.

The chain employs TRBV4-1 and TRBJ2-5; no clear D. The specimen was blood. The clonotype comes from a man aged 18 to 29 in good health. The CDR3: CASSQEHGIAETQYF. The CDR3 region has the DNA TGCGCCAGCAGCCAAGAGCATGGGATCGCAGAGACCCAGTACTTC.